Listed here are 26 T cell receptor beta chains from one sample, sequenced in a study of blood T cell repertoires in COVID-19. Sequencing used immunoSEQ multiplex PCR; TCRdb keeps in-frame clones, though not all of them. The repertoire holds around 190,000 clones, with 75% to 90% as singletons. The sequenced sample was peripheral blood. These receptors were collected from a man aged 55 to 70 with acute or convalescent COVID-19.

The chain has TRBV11-3 and TRBJ2-6, with 11 nucleotides matching TRBD1. The germline V gene encodes CDR1 SGHNT and CDR2 YENEEA. The CDR3 loop spans 17 amino acids. The ends lost 4 bases at V and 0 bases at J; junction bases unmatched: 2. The CDR3 region has the DNA TGTGCCAGCAGCTGGGGACAGGGGGGCTCTGGGGCCAACGTCCTGACTTTC. This codes for CASSWGQGGSGANVLTF.

The rearrangement links TRBV29-1 to TRBJ2-7; TRBD1 matches 9 bases. This CDR3 has 13 amino acids. The V gene end was trimmed by 7 bases and the J gene end by 0 bases; junction bases not matched to a gene: 4. Germline loops: CDR1 SQVTM, CDR2 ANQGSEA. CDR3 loop: CSAGTGHSYEQYF. CDR3 nucleotides: TGCAGCGCCGGGACAGGGCACTCCTACGAGCAGTACTTC.

This clone turned up a few times. The chain has TRBV19 and TRBJ2-7; 12 positions agree with TRBD2. CDR3 length: 15 amino acids. Germline values: CDR1 LNHDA, CDR2 SQIVND (reference sequence). V lost 7 bases and J lost 2; bases outside the gene matches: 6. CDR3 bases: TGTGCCAGTACCCTAGCGGGAGGGCCTACCTACGAGCAGTACTTC. It specifies CASTLAGGPTYEQYF.

The CDR3 DNA is TGTGCCAGCAGCTTGACAGGGCCTATCGACACCGGGGAGCTGTTTTTT. The encoded protein is CASSLTGPIDTGELFF. The V gene is TRBV7-8, the J gene TRBJ2-2; 7 bases are a match to TRBD1. Germline lookup yields CDR1 SGHVS and CDR2 FQNEAQ. This CDR3 region has 16 residues. With 3 bases clipped from V and 3 bases from J, the junction kept 7 bases outside the gene matches.

The chain uses TRBV27 and TRBJ2-1, with D possibly being TRBD1 (5 bases). Trimming took off 5 bases at V and 0 bases at J, with 14 bases between the two ends. The CDR3 spans 16 residues. Germline values: CDR1 MNHEY, CDR2 SMNVEV (reference sequence). The CDR3 spells CASSIRGLLSYNEQFF. The CDR3 nucleotides are TGTGCCAGCAGTATTAGGGGCTTGCTCTCCTACAATGAGCAGTTCTTC.

The V and J genes are TRBV5-6 and TRBJ1-2, with D possibly being TRBD1 (5 bases). Germline V gene lookup returns CDR1 SGHDT and CDR2 YYEEEE. V dropped 4 bases and J dropped 7 bases, with 14 bases sitting between them. This CDR3 spans 13 amino acids. The CDR3 protein is CASSPGGGSGYTF. The CDR3 bases are TGTGCCAGCAGCCCGGGGGGGGGTTCTGGCTACACCTTC.

CDR3 loop: CASSLKRDAGELFF. The CDR3 DNA reads TGTGCCAGCAGTTTGAAGAGGGATGCCGGGGAGCTGTTTTTT. This chain links TRBV6-5 with TRBJ2-2; a possible D gene is TRBD2 (5 bases). CDR1 is MNHEY, CDR2 SVGAGI, per germline. The V gene lost 4 bases and the J gene lost 6 bases, with 12 bases spanning the gap. The CDR3 has 14 residues.

This rearrangement joins TRBV19 to TRBJ2-2; 9 bases map to TRBD2. CDR3 size: 14 residues. The junction had 6 bases not matched to a gene; V was cut back by 6 bases and J by 7 bases. Germline V CDR1 and CDR2: LNHDA, SQIVND (reference sequence). CDR3 sequence: CASRTGTSSGELFF. The DNA for the CDR3 is TGTGCCAGTAGGACCGGGACTAGCAGCGGGGAGCTGTTTTTT.

The chain has TRBV6-5 and TRBJ1-1; 8 bases are shared with TRBD1. The CDR3 sequence is 15 residues long. Trimming cost V 5 bases and J 3 bases; bases outside gene matches: 8. Germline V gene data show CDR1 as MNHEY and CDR2 as SVGAGI. This CDR3 reads CASSRFQGADTEAFF. CDR3 in DNA: TGTGCCAGCAGTCGCTTTCAGGGGGCCGACACTGAAGCTTTCTTT.

J is TRBJ1-1 and V is TRBV29-1; unclear D gene. V was clipped by 6 bases and J by 7 bases, with 9 bases between them. This CDR3 has 10 residues. Per the germline V gene, CDR1 is SQVTM and CDR2 is ANQGSEA. The CDR3: CSVRGNEAFF. CDR3 DNA sequence: TGCAGCGTCCGAGGGAATGAAGCTTTCTTT. Filled out from reference TRBV29-1 and TRBJ1-1, the complete variable domain reads SAVISQKPSRDICQRGTSLTIQCQVDSQVTMMFWYRQQPGQSLTLIATANQGSEATYESGFVIDKFPISRPNLTFSTLTVSNMSPEDSSIYLCSVRGNEAFFGQGTRLTVV.

The V and J genes are TRBV27 and TRBJ2-7; TRBD1 matches 9 bases. CDR3 length: 14 residues. CDR1 and CDR2 from the germline V gene are MNHEY and SMNVEV (reference sequence). The V and J ends lost 5 bases and 2 bases, in that order; junction bases with no gene match: 4. The CDR3 sequence: CASSLGQGPYEQYF. CDR3 DNA: TGTGCCAGCAGTCTAGGACAGGGGCCCTACGAGCAGTACTTC.

This rearrangement joins TRBV2 to TRBJ1-1, with 10 bases that match TRBD1. Germline CDR1 and CDR2: SNHLY and FYNNEI. V lost 4 bases and J lost 10; bases outside the gene matches: 6. This CDR3 comprises 13 residues. The chain's CDR3 is CASSATGGNAAFF. CDR3 in DNA: TGTGCCAGCAGTGCGACAGGGGGCAATGCAGCTTTCTTT. The full variable domain, its missing parts supplied by reference TRBV2 and TRBJ1-1, is EPEVTQTPSHQVTQMGQEVILRCVPISNHLYFYWYRQILGQKVEFLVSFYNNEISEKSEIFDDQFSVERPDGSNFTLKIRSTKLEDSAMYFCASSATGGNAAFFGQGTRLTVV.

V is TRBV7-9 and J is TRBJ1-2, with 7 bases aligning to TRBD1. With 6 bases clipped from V and 2 bases from J, the junction kept 9 bases outside the gene matches. Germline CDR1 is SEHNR and CDR2 is FQNEAQ (reference sequence). This CDR3 has 15 amino acids. For the CDR3, the DNA is TGTGCCAGCAGGCACATCCGACAGGGCAACTATGGCTACACCTTC. Translation gives CASRHIRQGNYGYTF.

A few counts support this clone. This chain joins TRBV5-1 and TRBJ1-5, with D unclear. The V gene lost 0 bases and the J gene lost 4 bases, with 11 bases spanning the gap. CDR1 SGHRS and CDR2 YFSETQ come from the germline V gene. This CDR3 contains 15 residues. The DNA for the CDR3 is TGCGCCAGCAGCTTGGATAACGGGAGGAATCAGCCCCAGCATTTT. As protein: CASSLDNGRNQPQHF. Together with reference TRBV5-1 and TRBJ1-5, the CDR3 gives the full variable domain: KAGVTQTPRYLIKTRGQQVTLSCSPISGHRSVSWYQQTPGQGLQFLFEYFSETQRNKGNFPGRFSGRQFSNSRSEMNVSTLELGDSALYLCASSLDNGRNQPQHFGDGTRLSIL.

The chain has TRBV6-2 or TRBV6-3 and TRBJ1-2; no reliable D call. Per germline, CDR1 MNHEY and CDR2 SVGEGT. The CDR3 runs 14 residues. V lost 3 bases and J lost 5, with 13 bases in between. The DNA of the CDR3 is TGTGCCAGCAGTTATGTCGCCAGGCGTTATGGCTACACCTTC. This codes for CASSYVARRYGYTF.

This sequence joins TRBV2 and TRBJ2-3, with TRBD2 matching over 12 bases. The trim removed 3 bases at V and 1 base at J, leaving 8 bases unmatched. The CDR3 loop spans 18 amino acids. Germline V gene lookup returns CDR1 SNHLY and CDR2 FYNNEI. CDR3 protein: CASSDPLTSGGGTDTQYF. CDR3 nucleotides: TGTGCCAGCAGTGACCCTTTGACTAGCGGGGGAGGCACAGATACGCAGTATTTT.

J is TRBJ1-5 and V is TRBV12-5, with TRBD1 identical over 8 bases. This CDR3 contains 16 residues. CDR1 LGHNT and CDR2 FRNRAP come from the germline V gene. Unmatched junction bases numbered 11, after V lost 5 bases and J lost 5 bases. The chain's CDR3 is CASGPRGGQGDQPQHF. As DNA, the CDR3 is TGTGCTAGTGGTCCCCGGGGCGGACAGGGCGATCAGCCCCAGCATTTT.

This clone was counted a few times. V is TRBV10-3 and J is TRBJ2-1, with 10 bases that match TRBD2. The CDR3 has 14 amino acids. CDR1 is ENHRY, CDR2 SYGVKD, per germline. Trimming removed 10 bases from V and 1 base from J; junction bases left unmatched: 4. The CDR3 sequence: CATLAGVSYNEQFF. DNA of the CDR3: TGTGCCACCCTAGCGGGAGTATCCTACAATGAGCAGTTCTTC.

The gene calls are TRBV4-1 and TRBJ2-3, with 12 bases fitting TRBD1. This CDR3 has 17 residues. Germline assignment: CDR1 MGHRA and CDR2 YSYEKL. Trimming cost V 2 bases and J 2 bases; bases outside gene matches: 5. The CDR3 is CASSQSRDRGHTDTQYF. The CDR3 nucleotides read TGCGCCAGCAGCCAATCCCGGGACAGGGGGCACACAGATACGCAGTATTTT.

V and J are TRBV3-1 (or the pseudogene TRBV3-2) and TRBJ1-4; TRBD1 matches 7 bases. Germline values: CDR1 LGHDT, CDR2 YNNKEL (reference sequence). The CDR3 consists of 14 residues. Germline trimming cut 6 bases from V and 6 bases from J; bases unmatched to any gene: 7. In DNA, the CDR3 is TGTGCCAGCAGGGGGTGGCAGGGGGATGAAAAACTGTTTTTT. It translates to CASRGWQGDEKLFF.

The J gene is TRBJ2-3, the V gene TRBV7-9; D possibly corresponds to TRBD2 (5 bases). With 7 bases removed from V and 4 bases from J, the gap between germline ends came to 15 bases. Germline CDR1 is SEHNR and CDR2 is FQNEAQ (reference sequence). CDR3 size: 14 residues. CDR3 loop: CASTHTRLPDTQYF. The CDR3 DNA reads TGTGCCAGCACCCATACTAGGCTCCCAGATACGCAGTATTTT.

V and J are TRBV6-2 or TRBV6-3 and TRBJ1-6; D is perhaps TRBD1 (6 bases). CDR3 length: 16 residues. Trimming removed 2 bases from V and 7 bases from J, with 15 bases in between. Per the germline V gene, CDR1 is MNHEY and CDR2 is SVGEGT. The chain's CDR3 is CASSYPGQPNNSPLHF. The CDR3 DNA reads as TGTGCCAGCAGTTACCCCGGACAGCCTAACAATTCACCCCTCCACTTT.

The V and J genes are TRBV3-1 (or the pseudogene TRBV3-2) and TRBJ2-7; D might be TRBD2 (6 bases). Germline loops: CDR1 LGHDT, CDR2 YNNKEL (reference sequence). Trimming pared 1 base from V and 6 bases from J, leaving 16 bases between. This CDR3 spans 15 amino acids. The DNA for the CDR3 is TGTGCCAGCAGCCAAGCCCTTGGCGGGGAGACCGAGCAGTACTTC. It encodes CASSQALGGETEQYF.

The gene calls are TRBV28 and TRBJ1-1, with 8 bases matching TRBD1. Unmatched junction bases numbered 13, after V lost 4 bases and J lost 9 bases. Germline V gene sequence: CDR1 MDHEN, CDR2 SYDVKM. The CDR3 consists of 15 residues. The CDR3 region has the DNA TGTGCCAGCAGTTCCCTCCCCGGGACAGGTCCCCAAGCTTTCTTT. Translating gives CASSSLPGTGPQAFF.

J is TRBJ2-3 and V is TRBV24-1, with 12 nucleotides matching TRBD2. This CDR3 is 16 amino acids long. Trimming removed 4 bases from V and 6 bases from J; junction bases left unmatched: 7. Germline CDR1 KGHDR, CDR2 SFDVKD. The CDR3 loop is CATSDRLAGAGDTQYF. The CDR3 DNA follows: TGTGCCACCAGTGACCGACTAGCGGGAGCTGGTGATACGCAGTATTTT.

The CDR3, as DNA: TGTGCCAGCAGCCTGTCGACAGGGGGCAGCTATGGCTACACCTTC. It specifies CASSLSTGGSYGYTF. This sequence joins TRBV7-9 and TRBJ1-2; 10 bases fit TRBD1. V shed 5 bases and J 4 bases; nucleotides not matched to a gene: 7. Germline V gene data show CDR1 as SEHNR and CDR2 as FQNEAQ (reference sequence). The CDR3 is 15 residues long.